This TCR beta chain was sequenced for a study of T cell repertoires in cytomegalovirus infection. Study information: Carrying CMV and the relevant HLA type showed in public TCR beta signatures.

There are a few counts of this clonotype. Its target is not known. TCRdb analysed the reads with MiXCR anew, one entry per CDR3 protein. Among approximately 290,000 distinct CDR3 sequences listed, about 25% were seen once. Study results and limitations: It was HLA-C-restricted CMV-specific TCR beta clonotypes that dominated the response ex vivo. Carriers of CMV plus the relevant HLA were identified by cumulative public TCR beta family frequency.

The CDR3 has 15 residues. Trimming took 3 bases from V and 8 from J; bases not matched to a gene: 8. The germline CDR1 and CDR2 sequences are SGHNT and YYREEE (reference sequence). Sequenced: PBMCs. This clonotype was sampled from a human donor in good health (CMV status not recorded). Some clones in this sample may be carry-over from other donors' samples. J is TRBJ1-6 and V is TRBV5-4, with TRBD1 matching over 7 bases. The CDR3 DNA reads TGTGCCAGCAGCTCAACAGGGGTAATGGATTCACCCCTCCACTTT. Protein: CASSSTGVMDSPLHF.